The 8 T cell receptor beta chains in this list originate from one sample, sequenced in a study of tumor and adjacent non-tumor tissue in lung cancer. The library came from three nested PCR rounds adapted from ARM-PCR protocols. TCRdb ran MiXCR on the multiplex PCR reads and lists one entry per CDR3 protein. The table includes 76,000 or so distinct CDR3 sequences, around two thirds detected once. This sample's RNA came from whole unsorted tissue. The sequenced material came from lung tumor tissue. These TCRs come from a woman aged 65 to 85 with non-small cell lung cancer.

A note on this clonotype: The CDR3 ends on some other residue instead of the conserved phenylalanine or tryptophan, so this is likely a read error. This chain joins TRBV28 and TRBJ2-3; D possibly corresponds to TRBD2 (5 bases). Germline CDR1 and CDR2: MDHEN and SYDVKM. Trimming cost V 5 bases and J 4 bases, with 19 bases left between them. There are 16 residues in the CDR3. CDR3 region: CASSRTRRARPDTQYY. The CDR3 DNA is TGTGCCAGCAGTCGAACTAGGAGAGCCCGCCCAGATACGCAGTATTAT.

This clonotype occurred once. A read error is possible here, since a much larger clone lies one base away. The V call is TRBV20-1, the J call TRBJ1-1, with a possible D match to TRBD1 (6 bases). This CDR3 spans 13 amino acids. In germline, CDR1 is DFQATT, CDR2 SNEGSKA (reference sequence). This CDR3 reads CSARVGGWPEASF. The CDR3 region has the DNA TGCAGTGCTAGAGTGGGGGGCTGGCCTGAAGCTTCCTTT.

Concerning this clonotype: The missing conserved phenylalanine or tryptophan at the end of this CDR3 makes a read error likely. No DNA is shown, since the ends of the CDR3 on it are uncertain; the CDR3 is the one TCRdb lists. The gene calls are TRBV6-6 and TRBJ2-6; TRBD1, the table's D call, was not compared with the DNA. Germline values: CDR1 MNHNY, CDR2 SVGAGI (reference sequence). Inclusive of both ends, the CDR3 amounts to 13 amino acids. The CDR3 sequence is CASAPPGANVVTI.

As concerns this clonotype: The CDR3 does not end in the conserved phenylalanine or tryptophan, so this is likely a read error. This chain uses TRBV10-3 with TRBJ2-1; D might be TRBD1 (7 bases). The CDR3 has 13 residues. CDR1 is ENHRY, CDR2 SYGVKD, per germline. The CDR3, as DNA: TGTACCATCACGGAGGAGGGGGCCGGGGAGCAGTTCTCC. Translated: CTITEEGAGEQFS.

This chain joins TRBV28 and TRBJ2-3, with 9 bases fitting TRBD2. CDR1 MDHEN and CDR2 SYDVKM come from the germline V gene. Trimming at V came to 4 bases and at J to 2 bases, leaving 13 bases not matched to a gene. This CDR3 is 18 amino acids long. The DNA of the CDR3 is TGTGCCAGCAGTTATCCTATCGCATCTAGCGGGAACACAGATACGCAGTATTTT. Translation: CASSYPIASSGNTDTQYF.

As regards this clonotype: At one end the junction does not follow the germline gene, possibly because of a read error. The chain carries TRBV29-1 and TRBJ2-2; D may be TRBD1 (8 bases). Germline V gene data show CDR1 as SQVTM and CDR2 as ANQGSEA. The CDR3 is made up of 15 amino acids. The CDR3 DNA is TGTAGCGCCCGGACCAGCGGGACTGTCACAGGGGGGCTGTTTTTT. It yields the protein CSARTSGTVTGGLFF.

The rearrangement links TRBV30 to TRBJ2-2; D remains ambiguous. The CDR3 has 14 amino acids. The V end lost 1 base, the J end lost 2 bases, and 8 bases lay between the germline ends. CDR1 is GTSNPN and CDR2 is SVGIG in the germline V gene (reference sequence). CDR3 residues: CAWSGVTNTGELFF. The DNA for the CDR3 is TGTGCCTGGAGTGGGGTGACCAACACCGGGGAGCTGTTTTTT.

Details on this clonotype: The junction differs from germline at one of its ends, possibly a read error. This chain connects TRBV11-2 to TRBJ2-2; D unresolved. The CDR3 has 13 residues. Germline V gene sequence: CDR1 SGHAT, CDR2 FQNNGV. The DNA for the CDR3 is TGTGCCAACAGCCCCTATAACACTGGGGAGCTGTTTTTT. Translation: CANSPYNTGELFF.